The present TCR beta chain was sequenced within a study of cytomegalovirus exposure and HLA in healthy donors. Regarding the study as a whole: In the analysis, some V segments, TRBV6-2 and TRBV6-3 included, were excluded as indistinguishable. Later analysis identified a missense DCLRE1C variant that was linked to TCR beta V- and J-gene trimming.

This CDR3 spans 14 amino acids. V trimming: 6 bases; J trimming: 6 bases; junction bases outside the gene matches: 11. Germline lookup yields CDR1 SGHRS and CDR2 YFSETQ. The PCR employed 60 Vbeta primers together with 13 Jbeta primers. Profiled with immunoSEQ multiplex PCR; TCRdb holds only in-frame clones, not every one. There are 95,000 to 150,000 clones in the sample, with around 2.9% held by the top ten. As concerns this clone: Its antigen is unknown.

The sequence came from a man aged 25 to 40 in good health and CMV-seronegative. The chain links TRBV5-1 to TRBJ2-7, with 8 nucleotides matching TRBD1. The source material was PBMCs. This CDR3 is CASTDQGAVSEQYF. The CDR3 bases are TGCGCCAGCACAGACCAGGGGGCCGTCAGCGAGCAGTACTTC.